This is a list of T cell receptor beta chains from one sample in a study of cytomegalovirus exposure and HLA in healthy donors. Clones were sequenced by immunoSEQ multiplex PCR, and TCRdb holds only the in-frame ones, with some missing. The data hold over 200,000 clones, with about 80% observed a single time. The specimen sequenced was PBMCs. These receptors were obtained from a male donor in good health and CMV-seronegative. Both conserved end residues are part of each CDR3. The D gene is left open where the match is weak. Clone sizes are given selectively: once, few, many, or a class where the clone is expanded.

j_gene	v_gene	abundance	d_gene	CDR3nt	CDR3aa
TRBJ2-1	TRBV9	.	TRBD2	TGTGCCAGCACGCCCCTAGCGGGGGCCCACAATGAGCAGTTCTTC	CASTPLAGAHNEQFF
TRBJ1-1	TRBV7-9	.	.	TGTGCCAGCAGCTTACAGGGGAACACTGAAGCTTTCTTT	CASSLQGNTEAFF
TRBJ1-2	TRBV6-5	few	.	TGTGCCAGCAGTTACAGGAGAGACCAGGAGGTCTATGGCTACACCTTC	CASSYRRDQEVYGYTF
TRBJ2-1	TRBV5-4	.	.	TGTGCCAGCAGCGTGGACTTAAACAATGAGCAGTTCTTC	CASSVDLNNEQFF
TRBJ1-2	TRBV5-6	.	TRBD1	TGTGCCAGCAAGTACAGGGGGAATACGGGCTATGGCTACACCTTC	CASKYRGNTGYGYTF
TRBJ2-1	TRBV6-4	.	TRBD1	TGTGCCAGCAGTACCGGGACAGGGCCATCGAATGAGCAGTTCTTC	CASSTGTGPSNEQFF
TRBJ2-3	TRBV9	few	TRBD2	TGTGCCAGCAGCTTGAGCGGGAAGGAGGATACGCAGTATTTT	CASSLSGKEDTQYF
TRBJ1-1	TRBV19	.	.	TGTGCCAGTAGTATTTCCGGACAGATGAACACTGAAGCTTTCTTT	CASSISGQMNTEAFF
TRBJ2-7	TRBV6-6	.	TRBD1	TGTGCCAGCACCCCGGACAGGGCCTACGAGCAGTACTTC	CASTPDRAYEQYF
TRBJ2-7	TRBV7-2	few	TRBD1	TGTGCCAGCAGCTTAGCATCAGGGGGCGGACTATTCTCATACGAGCAGTACTTC	CASSLASGGGLFSYEQYF
TRBJ1-5	TRBV5-1	.	TRBD1	TGCGCCAGCAGCCCCGGCATTAAGGGGACAGGGGAGACCTATAGCAATCAGCCCCAGCATTTT	CASSPGIKGTGETYSNQPQHF
TRBJ2-5	TRBV19	.	TRBD2	TGTGCCAGTAGTATGCGGACTAGCGGTAGAGAGACCCAGTACTTC	CASSMRTSGRETQYF
TRBJ2-3	TRBV5-1	.	TRBD1	TGCGCCAGCACAAACAGGGGGCACGGCACAGATACGCAGTATTTT	CASTNRGHGTDTQYF
TRBJ2-7	TRBV28	.	.	TGTGCCAGTTTCGGGGGTACCTACGAGCAGTACTTC	CASFGGTYEQYF
TRBJ2-1	TRBV15	few	TRBD2	TGTGCCACCAGCCCTACTAGCGGGAGCTACAATGAGCAGTTCTTC	CATSPTSGSYNEQFF
TRBJ1-5	TRBV18	.	TRBD1	TGTGCCAGCTCACAAAGAGTGGGACAGGGACGACAGCCCCAGCATTTT	CASSQRVGQGRQPQHF
TRBJ2-7	TRBV11-3	.	.	TGTGCCAGCAGCTTGAACCATGGCCTCGAGCAGTACTTC	CASSLNHGLEQYF
TRBJ2-1	TRBV10-1	.	TRBD1	TGCGCCAGCAGTGAGACCACCGGACAGGGTCCCCACAATGAGCAGTTCTTC	CASSETTGQGPHNEQFF
TRBJ1-4	TRBV15	.	TRBD1	TGTGCCACCGCCCGCCACAGGGGGAATGAAAAACTGTTTTTT	CATARHRGNEKLFF
TRBJ1-3	TRBV9	.	.	TGTGCCAGCAGCGTTAAACAGGGAGGAAACACCATATATTTT	CASSVKQGGNTIYF
TRBJ2-2	TRBV6-5	few	.	TGTGCCAGCAGTTACTCGAGGGCGTCGAACACCGGGGAGCTGTTTTTT	CASSYSRASNTGELFF
TRBJ2-5	TRBV7-9	.	TRBD2	TGTGCCAGCAGCTGGAGAAGCGGGGTAGAAGAGCAGTACTTC	CASSWRSGVEEQYF
TRBJ2-7	TRBV2	.	TRBD1	TGTGCCAGCAGTATCGGACAGGGAGAGCAGTACTTC	CASSIGQGEQYF
TRBJ2-7	TRBV5-6	.	TRBD1	TGTGCCAGCAGCCTGGGACAGTACGAGCAGTACTTC	CASSLGQYEQYF
TRBJ2-3	TRBV5-4	.	.	TGTGCCGGAAGGGACAAGAGAGGTAGCACAGATACGCAGTATTTT	CAGRDKRGSTDTQYF
TRBJ2-2	TRBV2	.	.	TGTGCCAGCAGTGAGGCCAGGCTCACCGGGGAGCTGTTTTTT	CASSEARLTGELFF
TRBJ2-5	TRBV7-9	.	.	TGTGCCAGCAGCTTATTCCCGACAGCACAAGAGACCCAGTACTTC	CASSLFPTAQETQYF
TRBJ1-4	TRBV4-2	.	TRBD1	TGTGCCAGCAGCCCGCCGAAGGGGGCGGGTGGTGAAAAACTGTTTTTT	CASSPPKGAGGEKLFF
TRBJ1-1	TRBV5-1	few	.	TGCGCCAGCAGCTTGGAGTTTCGGGGGGCGAGGACTGAAGCTTTCTTT	CASSLEFRGARTEAFF
TRBJ2-5	TRBV7-2	few	TRBD1	TGTGCCAGCAGCATTCCAGCAGGGGGCAGGGAGACCCAGTACTTC	CASSIPAGGRETQYF
TRBJ1-1	TRBV6-1	.	.	TGTGCCAGCTCATGGGGGAGGGCTGAAGCTTTCTTT	CASSWGRAEAFF
TRBJ1-1	TRBV11-2	.	TRBD1	TGTGCCAGCAGCTTAGATCCGGACAGGACAGCTTTCTTT	CASSLDPDRTAFF
TRBJ2-7	TRBV7-9	.	.	TGTTCCAGCAGCTTAGGAGGCGGGTACGAGCAGTACTTC	CSSSLGGGYEQYF
TRBJ2-3	TRBV11-2	few	TRBD2	TGTGCCAGCAGCTCGACTAGCGGGAGTGGTGCAGATACGCAGTATTTT	CASSSTSGSGADTQYF
TRBJ2-5	TRBV14	.	.	TGTGCCAGCAGCCAAGAATCGGGGTGGCAAGAGACCCAGTACTTC	CASSQESGWQETQYF
TRBJ2-1	TRBV5-1	.	.	TGCGCCAGCAGCTCCGATCGACTAGGCCTTGCCTACAATGAGCAGTTCTTC	CASSSDRLGLAYNEQFF
TRBJ2-7	TRBV4-1	.	.	TGCGCCAGCAGCCAAGATCTGGCGGAAAGGGGTTACGAGCAGTACTTC	CASSQDLAERGYEQYF
TRBJ1-4	TRBV2	.	.	TGTGCCAGCAGAAGACAGGTCAATGAAAAACTGTTTTTT	CASRRQVNEKLFF
TRBJ2-7	TRBV27	once	TRBD1	TGTGCCAGCAGCATCGGGACAGTGTACGAGCAGTACTTC	CASSIGTVYEQYF
TRBJ1-4	TRBV28	.	TRBD1	TGTGCCAGCAGTTTCGCAGGGGGCTTTGAAAAACTGTTTTTT	CASSFAGGFEKLFF
TRBJ2-2	TRBV13	.	.	TGTGCCATAGACGGCGGCAGAAACACCGGGGAGCTGTTTTTT	CAIDGGRNTGELFF
TRBJ1-5	TRBV6-1	.	.	TGTGCCACCACAAGGGAGGGCAATCAGCCCCAGCATTTT	CATTREGNQPQHF